This TCR beta chain was captured by sequencing in a study of cytomegalovirus exposure and HLA in healthy donors. Study-wide findings and caveats: There were some public TCRs occurring in many donors, but most TCR sequences were rare.

Amplification used 60 Vbeta primers and 13 Jbeta primers. Data came from immunoSEQ multiplex PCR; TCRdb stores just in-frame clones and leaves some out. The repertoire table contains about 120,000 clones. With 5 bases clipped from V and 4 bases from J, the junction kept 10 bases outside the gene matches. CDR3 size: 16 residues. Germline V gene data show CDR1 as LNHDA and CDR2 as SQIVND (reference sequence). Comments on this clone: The antigen remains unidentified.

The specimen sequenced was PBMCs. The TCR comes from a man aged 18 to 30 in good health and CMV-seronegative. The gene calls are TRBV19 and TRBJ2-5, with 10 bases lining up with TRBD2. CDR3 sequence (DNA): TGTGCCAGTAGTGGGCCTAGCGGGAGATCGGTAGAGACCCAGTACTTC. This gives the protein CASSGPSGRSVETQYF.